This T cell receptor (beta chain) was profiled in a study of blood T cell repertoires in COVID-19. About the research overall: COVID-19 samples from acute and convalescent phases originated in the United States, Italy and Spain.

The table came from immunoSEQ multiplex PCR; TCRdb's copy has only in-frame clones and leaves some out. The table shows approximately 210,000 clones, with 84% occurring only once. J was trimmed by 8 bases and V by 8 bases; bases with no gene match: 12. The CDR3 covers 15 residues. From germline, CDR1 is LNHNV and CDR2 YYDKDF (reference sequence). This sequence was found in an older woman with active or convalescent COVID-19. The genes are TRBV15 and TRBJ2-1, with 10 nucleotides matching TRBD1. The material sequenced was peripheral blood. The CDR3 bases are TGTGCCACCCGGCCGGGACAGGGGATTTTCTATGAGCAGTTCTTC. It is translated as CATRPGQGIFYEQFF.